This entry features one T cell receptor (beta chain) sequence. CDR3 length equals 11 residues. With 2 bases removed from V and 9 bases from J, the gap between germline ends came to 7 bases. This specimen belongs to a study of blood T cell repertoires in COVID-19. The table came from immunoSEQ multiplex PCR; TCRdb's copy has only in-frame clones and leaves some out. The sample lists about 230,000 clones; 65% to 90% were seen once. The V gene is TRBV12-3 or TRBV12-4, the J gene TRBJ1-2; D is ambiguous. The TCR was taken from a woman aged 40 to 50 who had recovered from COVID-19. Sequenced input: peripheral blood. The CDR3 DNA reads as TGTGCCAGCAGTTTATGGCAGAGCTACACCTTC. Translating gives CASSLWQSYTF.